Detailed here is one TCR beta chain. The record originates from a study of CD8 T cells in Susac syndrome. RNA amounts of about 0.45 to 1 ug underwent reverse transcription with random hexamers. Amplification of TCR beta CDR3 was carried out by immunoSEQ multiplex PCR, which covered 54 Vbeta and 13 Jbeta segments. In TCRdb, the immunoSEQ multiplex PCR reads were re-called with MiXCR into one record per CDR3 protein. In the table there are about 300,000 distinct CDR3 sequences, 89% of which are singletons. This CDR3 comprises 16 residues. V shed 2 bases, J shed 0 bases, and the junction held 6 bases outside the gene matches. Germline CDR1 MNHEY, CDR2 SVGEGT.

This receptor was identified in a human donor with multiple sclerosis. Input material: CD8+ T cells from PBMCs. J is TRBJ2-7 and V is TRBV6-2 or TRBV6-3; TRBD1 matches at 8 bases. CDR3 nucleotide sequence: TGTGCCAGCAGTTACATTTGGGACAGGTTCTCCTACGAGCAGTACTTC. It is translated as CASSYIWDRFSYEQYF.